The 2 T cell receptor beta chains below were found in one sample sequenced in a study of response to subunit inactivated influenza vaccine. TCRdb itself ran the RT-PCR reads through MiXCR, one entry per CDR3 protein. The sample holds around 710,000 distinct CDR3 sequences; approximately 15% are singletons and the top ten take less than 9%. This specimen was PBMCs from blood, taken 14 days before vaccination. The receptors were sampled from a man in his forties or fifties who received an inactivated influenza vaccine.

This clonotype was counted between two and nine times. This chain joins TRBV10-3 and TRBJ2-1; D remains ambiguous. CDR3 length: 16 amino acids. The germline gives CDR1 ENHRY, CDR2 SYGVKD. Trimming stripped 0 bases from V and 3 bases from J, with 12 bases between. CDR3 coding DNA: TGTGCCATCAGTGAGTCGTCAGGAAAAGGCTACAATGAGCAGTTCTTC. Translation: CAISESSGKGYNEQFF.

The V call is TRBV6-2 or TRBV6-3, the J call TRBJ2-1, with 11 nucleotides matching TRBD1. The germline V gene has CDR1 MNHEY and CDR2 SVGEGT. The CDR3 is 15 residues long. V shed 5 bases, J shed 7 bases, and the junction held 7 bases outside the gene matches. CDR3 region: CASSAPGQGVNEQFF. CDR3 DNA sequence: TGTGCCAGCAGTGCACCGGGACAGGGGGTTAATGAGCAGTTCTTC.